The T cell receptor (beta chain) under discussion was sequenced for a study of cytotoxic CD8 clonotypes in ibrutinib-treated CLL. Data came from immunoSEQ multiplex PCR; TCRdb stores just in-frame clones and leaves some out. The top ten hold roughly 6.8% of the sample, which has a few hundred thousand clones, around 66% seen once. The germline CDR1 and CDR2 sequences are LNHDA and SQIVND (reference sequence). This CDR3 comprises 11 residues. Sequencing was performed on PBMCs, taken after 36 months of ibrutinib treatment. This receptor was taken from a human donor with chronic lymphocytic leukemia. The chain carries TRBV19 and TRBJ2-7, with TRBD2 as a possible D gene (6 bases). The CDR3 DNA reads as TGTGCAGTGAGGTGGGGAGGCGAGCAGTACTTC. Translating gives CAVRWGGEQYF.